A selection of T cell receptor beta chains follows, all from one sample in a study of read filtering for tumor transcriptome and immune sequencing. TCRdb independently ran MiXCR on the reads; one entry per CDR3 protein. The profile shows approximately 90,000 distinct CDR3 sequences, roughly an eighth of them singletons. The sequencing input was a population of CD138-negative cells sorted from bone marrow. Source of these receptors: a donor at least 40 years old with multiple myeloma. CDR3s leave out the opening cysteine and the closing phenylalanine or tryptophan. A clone size is listed for some rows: how often the clone was seen (once, few, many), or a class if it is expanded.

v_call: TRBV4-1
j_call: TRBJ2-7
cdr3_length: 15
clone_size: many
cdr3_aa: ASSPRLAGFPTGEQY

v_call: TRBV11-2
j_call: TRBJ2-5
cdr3_length: 12
clone_size: many
cdr3_aa: ASSLEVGYLTQY

v_call: TRBV6-5
j_call: TRBJ2-1
cdr3_length: 11
clone_size: -
cdr3_aa: ASSYSQRYEQF

v_call: TRBV4-1
j_call: TRBJ2-3
cdr3_length: 15
clone_size: -
cdr3_aa: ASSQAGTGGWTDTQY

v_call: TRBV5-1
j_call: TRBJ2-1
cdr3_length: 13
clone_size: many
cdr3_aa: ASSSSGEGYNEQF

v_call: TRBV5-1
j_call: TRBJ2-1
cdr3_length: 15
clone_size: many
cdr3_aa: ASSYQAGTGGLNEQF

v_call: TRBV18
j_call: TRBJ1-1
cdr3_length: 12
clone_size: many
cdr3_aa: ASSAQAVNTEAF

v_call: TRBV5-4
j_call: TRBJ2-2
cdr3_length: 11
clone_size: few
cdr3_aa: ASSTESPGELF

v_call: TRBV5-1
j_call: TRBJ2-3
cdr3_length: 12
clone_size: many
cdr3_aa: ASRPQSGADTQY

v_call: TRBV10-3
j_call: TRBJ2-1
cdr3_length: 14
clone_size: many
cdr3_aa: AISESLATGENEQF

v_call: TRBV20-1
j_call: TRBJ2-7
cdr3_length: 11
clone_size: many
cdr3_aa: SAPQGSSSEQY

v_call: TRBV20-1
j_call: TRBJ2-3
cdr3_length: 9
clone_size: many
cdr3_aa: SARTGGSQY

v_call: TRBV24-1
j_call: TRBJ2-3
cdr3_length: 14
clone_size: few
cdr3_aa: ATSDRTGEITDTQY

v_call: TRBV2
j_call: TRBJ2-1
cdr3_length: 11
clone_size: many
cdr3_aa: ASRRIAGNEQF

v_call: TRBV28
j_call: TRBJ1-2
cdr3_length: 14
clone_size: many
cdr3_aa: ASSFGGAPANYGYT

v_call: TRBV5-1
j_call: TRBJ1-1
cdr3_length: 12
clone_size: many
cdr3_aa: ASSSGQGYTEAF

v_call: TRBV10-3
j_call: TRBJ2-6
cdr3_length: 12
clone_size: once
cdr3_aa: AIMSSSGANVLT

v_call: TRBV6-2/TRBV6-3
j_call: TRBJ2-1
cdr3_length: 12
clone_size: many
cdr3_aa: ASSYSEYYNEQF

v_call: TRBV12-3/TRBV12-4
j_call: TRBJ1-5
cdr3_length: 12
clone_size: many
cdr3_aa: ASSLGTGTRPQH

v_call: TRBV5-1
j_call: TRBJ2-5
cdr3_length: 13
clone_size: many
cdr3_aa: ASSWGTSGEETQY

v_call: TRBV6-1
j_call: TRBJ1-4
cdr3_length: 11
clone_size: many
cdr3_aa: ASMGGANEKLF

v_call: TRBV9
j_call: TRBJ1-1
cdr3_length: 13
clone_size: many
cdr3_aa: ASSPRGRANTEAF

v_call: TRBV6-4
j_call: TRBJ2-1
cdr3_length: 13
clone_size: many
cdr3_aa: ASSESPLSYNEQF